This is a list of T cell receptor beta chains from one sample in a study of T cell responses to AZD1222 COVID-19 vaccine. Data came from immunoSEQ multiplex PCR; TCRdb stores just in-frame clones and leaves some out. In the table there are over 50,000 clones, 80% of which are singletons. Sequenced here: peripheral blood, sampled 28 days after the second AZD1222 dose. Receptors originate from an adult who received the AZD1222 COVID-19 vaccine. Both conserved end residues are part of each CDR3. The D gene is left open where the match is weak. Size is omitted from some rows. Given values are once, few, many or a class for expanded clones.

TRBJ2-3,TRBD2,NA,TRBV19,CASTREGLSTDTQYF,TGTGCCTCTACCCGGGAGGGGCTAAGCACAGATACGCAGTATTTT
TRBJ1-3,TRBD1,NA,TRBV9,CASSAQGFTGNTIYF,TGTGCCAGCAGCGCACAGGGGTTTACTGGAAACACCATATATTTT
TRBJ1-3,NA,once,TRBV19,CASSEAQAGNTIYF,TGTGCCAGTAGTGAGGCGCAGGCTGGAAACACCATATATTTT
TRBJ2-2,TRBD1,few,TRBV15,CATSRAQGRSGELFF,TGTGCCACCAGCAGAGCACAGGGGCGGAGCGGGGAGCTGTTTTTT
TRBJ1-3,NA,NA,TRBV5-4,CASSLSGGSGNTIYF,TGTGCCAGCAGCTTGTCGGGGGGATCTGGAAACACCATATATTTT
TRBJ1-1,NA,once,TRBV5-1,CASSHPARGTEAFF,TGCGCCAGCAGCCACCCGGCCCGGGGCACTGAAGCTTTCTTT
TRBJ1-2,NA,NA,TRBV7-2,CASSPRGSGYTF,TGTGCCAGCAGCCCCAGGGGTAGTGGCTACACCTTC
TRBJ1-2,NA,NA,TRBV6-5,CASSYDLGDGYTF,TGTGCCAGCAGTTACGACCTGGGTGACGGCTACACCTTC
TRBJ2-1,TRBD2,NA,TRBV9,CASSASGTSGINEQFF,TGTGCCAGCAGCGCTTCCGGGACTAGCGGGATCAATGAGCAGTTCTTC
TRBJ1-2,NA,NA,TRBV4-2,CASSQLAGVHYGYTF,TGTGCCAGCAGCCAGCTTGCCGGGGTGCACTATGGCTACACCTTC